The clone carrying this T cell receptor beta chain was recorded once. This sample is drawn from a study of blood T cell repertoires in COVID-19. Background on the study: Material from acute and convalescent COVID-19 was sourced from the United States, Italy and Spain. The cDNA or gDNA used as material had been derived from T cells, B-cell-depleted T cells, or PBMCs.

Original methodology: Amplification of reference gene primers was used by the study to estimate nucleated cell counts. Using immunoSEQ multiplex PCR, the repertoire was profiled, and TCRdb retains in-frame clones only, with some absent. From that table come the V and J calls and clone size; the DNA was used to work out D and trimming. The sample lists about 62,000 clones, roughly 85% seen once, with 1% to 1.5% in the top ten. CDR3 length: 14 residues. Trimming cost V 0 bases and J 9 bases, with 12 bases left between them. The germline CDR1 and CDR2 sequences are KGHSH and LQKENI. The chain carries TRBV18 and TRBJ2-1; D is unresolved. The clonotype originates from an elderly woman with acute or convalescent COVID-19. The specimen was peripheral blood. The DNA for the CDR3 is TGTGCCAGCTCACCACCCCCCAGCGTCTCTGAGCAGTTCTTC. This codes for CASSPPPSVSEQFF.